This entry concerns a single TCR beta chain. Taking its sample share into account, this clonotype is medium-sized (0.01 to 0.1%). The antigen it binds to is not known. Germline and junction disagree at one end, which may indicate a read error. What this sample's time point label stands for: newly diagnosed GD, antithyroid drugs for less than 3 months. For both TCR sequencing and RNA sequencing, RNA was extracted from PBMCs in TRIzol. Graves' disease was diagnosed according to American Thyroid Association guidelines. Patients for the study were recruited at an endocrinology department in Xi'an, China. Each patient gave about 10 milliliters of peripheral blood, collected in an EDTA anticoagulant tube. Ficoll Paque Plus density gradient separation was used to isolate PBMCs, and no further T cell sorting was done. An Agilent 2100 Bioanalyzer and agarose gel were used to check RNA quality, while a NanoDrop 2000 measured RNA concentration.

The CDR1 and CDR2 encoded by the germline V gene are SGHRS and YFSETQ. Including the terminal cysteine and phenylalanine, the CDR3 comprises 15 residues. Of all the DNA, just the CDR3 is kept, 45 bases in frame from base 1. The data were taken from a study of regulatory T cells in long-lasting Graves disease (dated by TCRdb to the early 2020s). With regard to the full study: In the newly diagnosed Graves' disease group, patients had been taking antithyroid drugs for less than 3 months. A total of about 35 samples underwent TCR sequencing, from roughly 13 patients with persistent Graves' disease and 20 or so patients with newly diagnosed Graves' disease. The study took place in China and was registered as a clinical trial. Persistent Graves' disease patients were compared with newly diagnosed Graves' disease patients by peripheral blood TCR sequencing and RNA sequencing.

The library was produced with multiplex PCR. This sample was sequenced with an Illumina HiSeq 4000. iRepertoire HTBI primers and Arm-PCR amplification of CDR3 regions were used to construct TCR beta libraries. PCR products were gel purified before sequencing. Concerning the study's data processing: Gene usage analysis of CDR3 amino acid clonotypes relied on the 55 to 80 TRBV and 12 to 15 TRBJ segments identified across samples. COPE and FqMerger were used to merge the filtered high-quality paired reads into contigs. BLAST was used to align contigs to the IMGT TRBV, TRBD and TRBJ reference genes, and CDR3 was defined following IMGT. Any clonotype with a frequency above 0.1% was classified as a highly expanded clone. Shannon entropy served as the measure of repertoire diversity, while the Gini coefficient captured V-J evenness. A clonotype found in more than one individual was treated as public. TCRdb ran its own pipeline on the public reads, namely fastp trimming at Q25 and MiXCR clone calling, and kept in-frame beta chains. Rows are unified per CDR3 protein, each entry keeping the most common DNA and genes. These V and J calls rely on TCRdb rather than the paper's analysis. The sample profile shows around 250,000 distinct CDR3 sequences; around 20% of them were found once. The ten largest clones take up approximately 15% of the sample.

Summary of the overall study and its limitations: Peripheral blood alone was examined, since thyroid tissue, which constituted the primary lesion, could not be accessed. More public clonotypes were shared among persistent patients (around 2,600) than among newly diagnosed patients (just under 1,000). Only the TCR beta chain was sequenced and analyzed. Persistent Graves' disease patients showed lower TCR Shannon entropy and fewer highly expanded clones than newly diagnosed patients, suggesting clonal expansion. The authors acknowledged the small sample size as a limitation that may reduce accuracy. Preferential use of TRBV28, TRBJ1-2 and TRBJ2-5 was observed in persistent disease, whereas TRBV20-1 and TRBJ2-1 were favored in newly diagnosed disease.

The chain is assembled from TRBV5-1 and TRBJ2-3, with the D gene too uncertain to name. Sequenced material: peripheral blood mononuclear cells (PBMCs), taken at new diagnosis, from a patient treated with antithyroid drugs. The sequence came from a female donor with Graves disease. CDR3 region: CASSLGSWGTDTQYF. The DNA is TGTGCCAGCAGCTTGGGTTCTTGGGGCACAGATACGCAGTATTTT. Joined to the reference TRBV5-1 and TRBJ2-3 proteins, this CDR3 gives the full variable domain: KAGVTQTPRYLIKTRGQQVTLSCSPISGHRSVSWYQQTPGQGLQFLFEYFSETQRNKGNFPGRFSGRQFSNSRSEMNVSTLELGDSALYLCASSLGSWGTDTQYFGPGTRLTVL.